This T cell receptor beta chain is from a study of T cells in Graves' hyperthyroidism and ophthalmopathy. As for the study in general: Sampling of peripheral blood happened at initial diagnosis, prior to any treatment.

Clinical symptoms, serum thyroxine and TRAb, thyroid ultrasound and orbital computed tomography were used for the diagnoses. In regard to this clonotype: As yet, its antigen is unknown.

Amplification yielded TCR beta CDR3 regions, with RNA transcripts as the source. The primer set for the first-round RT-PCR of the TCR CDR3 was HTBI. Via MiXCR, TCRdb re-called the multiplex PCR reads, giving one row per CDR3 protein. The table records approximately 570,000 distinct CDR3 sequences, roughly 21% of them present only once. General study findings and limits: A median about 6.2 months before onset, the model predicted ophthalmopathy.

This CDR3 is 15 amino acids long. The ends lost 9 bases at V and 4 bases at J; junction bases unmatched: 12. Germline V lookup: CDR1 SGHVS, CDR2 FQNEAQ. This receptor was taken from a man between 40 and 49 years old with Graves' ophthalmopathy. What was sequenced was blood. This chain links TRBV7-8 with TRBJ2-7, with 10 nucleotides matching TRBD1. The CDR3 loop is CASQFGRQGAYEQYF. The CDR3, as DNA: TGTGCCAGTCAGTTCGGCAGACAGGGGGCTTACGAGCAGTACTTC.